These 3 T cell receptor beta chains came from one sample sequenced in a study of blood T cell repertoires in COVID-19. The protocol was immunoSEQ multiplex PCR, while the TCRdb copy is restricted to in-frame clones and leaves out a portion. The sample includes some 130,000 clones, more than 75% seen only once; the top ten take about a tenth. Sequencing was carried out using peripheral blood. Receptor source: a man aged 60 to 69 who had recovered from COVID-19.

The chain has TRBV21-1 and TRBJ1-4; the table's D call of TRBD1 was not tested on the DNA. TRBV21-1 is flagged as a pseudogene. This CDR3 has 14 residues. In DNA, the CDR3 is TGTGCCAGCAGCAAAACAGGGTCGAATGAAAAACTGTTTTTT. It yields the protein CASSKTGSNEKLFF.

The J gene is TRBJ2-1, the V gene TRBV6-2 or TRBV6-3, with 8 bases identical to TRBD1. Per the germline V gene, CDR1 is MNHEY and CDR2 is SVGEGT. V trimming: 0 bases; J trimming: 2 bases; junction bases outside the gene matches: 9. The CDR3 consists of 18 residues. The DNA of the CDR3 is TGTGCCAGCAGTTACTCGAACCCCGTCAGGGGGCCCTACAATGAGCAGTTCTTC. Protein sequence: CASSYSNPVRGPYNEQFF.

This clone was observed a single time. The chain links TRBV28 to TRBJ1-2; TRBD1 matches at 7 bases. CDR3 size: 15 residues. Germline lookup yields CDR1 MDHEN and CDR2 SYDVKM. Trimming removed 9 bases from V and 4 bases from J; junction bases left unmatched: 14. CDR3 coding DNA: TGTGCCAGTTTCCCTCTCTCCCGGGACAGCTATGGCTACACCTTC. Amino acid sequence: CASFPLSRDSYGYTF.